This T cell receptor (beta chain) was profiled in a study of technical replicates of blood from a few donors. The repertoire was sequenced with immunoSEQ multiplex PCR; TCRdb's copy has only in-frame clones and lacks some. The sample includes approximately 73,000 clones, about 95% seen only once; the top ten take around 0.24%. This clonotype was sampled from a human donor in good health. The sequenced sample was T cells isolated from PBMCs.

CDR3 sequence (DNA): TGTGCCAGCAGCATAGCGGGGGGGCCCGGGGAGACCCAGTACTTC. Protein product: CASSIAGGPGETQYF. The rearrangement uses TRBV7-3 and TRBJ2-5, with 11 bases fitting TRBD2. Looked up from germline, CDR1 is SGHTA and CDR2 is FQGTGA. The CDR3 spans 15 residues. V lost 5 bases and J lost 5; bases outside the gene matches: 7.